These T cell receptor beta chains were read from a single sample in a study of neurological immune-mediated disorders. TCRdb reprocessed the 5' RACE reads via MiXCR and lists one record per CDR3 protein. The table records approximately 59,000 distinct CDR3 sequences, roughly 4.9% of them present only once. Source material: PBMCs. The receptors were sampled from a human donor with multiple sclerosis. The donor label of this sample is uncertain. CDR3s include the opening cysteine and the closing phenylalanine or tryptophan. A D gene is named only where the DNA matches it firmly. The listing skips clone size in some rows; elsewhere it reads once, few, many or a size class.

>TRBJ1-2|TRBV5-1|many|-
CASSLRASNYGYTF
TGCGCCAGCAGCTTGAGGGCATCTAACTATGGCTACACCTTC
>TRBJ1-2|TRBV10-3|few|-
CAINGGGLNGYTF
TGTGCCATCAACGGCGGAGGGTTAAATGGCTACACCTTC
>TRBJ1-2|TRBV12-3/TRBV12-4|many|-
CASSLSGKYGYTF
TGTGCCAGCAGTTTATCGGGGAAATATGGCTACACCTTC
>TRBJ2-3|TRBV20-1|-|-
CSARVLLRTDTQYF
TGCAGTGCTAGAGTGTTGCTTCGCACAGATACGCAGTATTTT
>TRBJ2-3|TRBV7-3|many|TRBD1
CASSLSMGQGLTSTDTQYF
TGTGCCAGCAGCTTAAGTATGGGACAGGGACTCACGAGCACAGATACGCAGTATTTT
>TRBJ2-5|TRBV11-3|few|-
CASSSGPSETQYF
TGTGCCAGCAGCTCGGGACCCTCGGAGACCCAGTACTTC
>TRBJ1-2|TRBV5-5|-|TRBD1
CASSFYRGAQNYGYTF
TGTGCCAGCAGCTTCTACAGGGGGGCCCAGAACTATGGCTACACCTTC
>TRBJ2-7|TRBV5-6|few|-
CASSARRLPVYEQYF
TGTGCCAGCAGCGCTAGGCGGCTGCCCGTCTACGAGCAGTACTTC
>TRBJ2-1|TRBV20-1|many|TRBD2
CSAFTPGTTYEQFF
TGCAGTGCTTTTACCCCCGGGACTACCTATGAGCAGTTCTTC
>TRBJ2-1|TRBV7-6|many|-
CASSFEWGPYNEQFF
TGTGCCAGCAGCTTTGAATGGGGACCTTACAATGAGCAGTTCTTC
>TRBJ1-4|TRBV20-1|many|-
CSAREARVGEKLFF
TGCAGTGCTAGAGAGGCCAGGGTAGGAGAAAAACTGTTTTTT
>TRBJ1-3|TRBV10-3|many|TRBD1
CAISLSGTGIGNTIYF
TGTGCCATCTCTCTTTCCGGGACAGGGATCGGAAACACCATATATTTT
>TRBJ2-5|TRBV5-1|many|-
CASSLGPEEGPETQYF
TGCGCCAGCAGCTTGGGACCAGAGGAGGGGCCGGAGACCCAGTACTTC
>TRBJ2-7|TRBV11-2|many|TRBD1
CASSSRDRRTYEQYF
TGTGCCAGCAGCTCACGGGACAGGCGAACCTACGAGCAGTACTTC
>TRBJ2-7|TRBV12-3/TRBV12-4|many|TRBD2
CASSGSGGGGEQYF
TGTGCCAGCAGCGGTAGCGGGGGGGGTGGGGAGCAGTACTTC
>TRBJ2-7|TRBV6-5|many|TRBD1
CASSWDRNSYEQYF
TGTGCCAGCAGCTGGGACAGAAACTCCTACGAGCAGTACTTC
>TRBJ2-1|TRBV20-1|medium-sized|-
CSAREQGSPYNEQFF
TGCAGTGCTAGGGAACAGGGATCCCCCTACAATGAGCAGTTCTTC
>TRBJ2-5|TRBV7-8|many|TRBD2
CASSLRRIAGVKTQYF
TGTGCCAGCAGCTTACGTAGGATAGCGGGGGTGAAGACCCAGTACTTC
>TRBJ1-5|TRBV29-1|many|-
CSVRDGNQPQHF
TGCAGCGTCCGGGACGGCAATCAGCCCCAGCATTTT
>TRBJ1-2|TRBV10-3|many|TRBD1
CAISESSGGGYTF
TGTGCCATCAGTGAGAGTTCAGGGGGAGGCTACACCTTC
>TRBJ2-7|TRBV7-8|many|-
CASSLALITEHRRDEQYF
TGTGCCAGCAGCTTAGCGCTGATCACAGAACACCGTCGGGACGAGCAGTACTTC
>TRBJ1-1|TRBV12-3/TRBV12-4|many|-
CASRPWDTNTEAFF
TGTGCCAGCAGACCATGGGACACGAACACTGAAGCTTTCTTT